This T cell receptor beta chain stems from a study of cytomegalovirus exposure and HLA in healthy donors. Study observations and caveats: Analysis was carried out at a later point, and it linked a missense DCLRE1C variant to TCR beta V- and J-gene trimming.

In the case of this clone: Its antigen is not identified.

This CDR3 contains 15 residues. The germline V gene encodes CDR1 SGHAT and CDR2 FQNNGV. V shed 1 base and J shed 6 bases, with 15 bases lying between them. Researchers ran the PCR with 60 Vbeta and 13 Jbeta primers. The data were produced by immunoSEQ multiplex PCR, yet TCRdb's version contains in-frame clones alone and is incomplete. This repertoire comprises just over 150,000 clones; its ten largest clones make up roughly 1.3%. The V and J genes are TRBV11-2 and TRBJ1-1, with D tentatively TRBD1 (6 bases). The TCR sequence derives from a woman aged 55-70 years in good health and CMV-seronegative. The sequenced sample was PBMCs. The CDR3 sequence is CASSLVPQGWAEAFF. The CDR3 DNA follows: TGTGCCAGCAGCTTAGTCCCCCAGGGGTGGGCTGAAGCTTTCTTT.